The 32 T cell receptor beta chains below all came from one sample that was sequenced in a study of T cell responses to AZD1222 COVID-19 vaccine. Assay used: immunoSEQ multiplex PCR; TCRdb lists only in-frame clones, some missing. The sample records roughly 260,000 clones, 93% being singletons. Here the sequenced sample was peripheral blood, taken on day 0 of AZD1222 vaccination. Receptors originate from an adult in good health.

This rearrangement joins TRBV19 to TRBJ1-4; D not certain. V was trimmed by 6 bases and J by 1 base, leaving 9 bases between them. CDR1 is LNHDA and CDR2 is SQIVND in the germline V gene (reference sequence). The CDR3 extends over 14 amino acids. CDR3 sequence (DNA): TGTGCCAGTAGCCCGTGGGGAACTAATGAAAAACTGTTTTTT. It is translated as CASSPWGTNEKLFF.

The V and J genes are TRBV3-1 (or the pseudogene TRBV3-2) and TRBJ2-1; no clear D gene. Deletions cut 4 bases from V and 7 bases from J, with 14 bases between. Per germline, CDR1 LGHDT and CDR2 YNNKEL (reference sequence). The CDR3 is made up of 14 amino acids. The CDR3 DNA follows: TGTGCCAGCAGCCTTACGTCTGGGTTTAATGAGCAGTTCTTC. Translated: CASSLTSGFNEQFF.

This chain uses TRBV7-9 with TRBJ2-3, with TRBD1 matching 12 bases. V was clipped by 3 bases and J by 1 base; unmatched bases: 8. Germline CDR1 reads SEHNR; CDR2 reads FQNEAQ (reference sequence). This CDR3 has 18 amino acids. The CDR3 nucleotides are TGTGCCAGCAGCTTTGCCGGGACAGGGGGCCTAGGCACAGATACGCAGTATTTT. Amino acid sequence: CASSFAGTGGLGTDTQYF.

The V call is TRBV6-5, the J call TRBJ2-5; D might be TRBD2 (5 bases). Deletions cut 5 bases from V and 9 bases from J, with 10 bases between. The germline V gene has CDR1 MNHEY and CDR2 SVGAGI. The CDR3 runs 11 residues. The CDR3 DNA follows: TGTGCCAGCAGTAACGTCGGGGCCCAGTACTTC. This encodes CASSNVGAQYF.

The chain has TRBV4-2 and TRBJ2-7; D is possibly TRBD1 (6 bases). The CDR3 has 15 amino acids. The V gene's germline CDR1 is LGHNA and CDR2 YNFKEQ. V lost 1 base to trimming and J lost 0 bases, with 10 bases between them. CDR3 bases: TGTGCCAGCAGCCAAGGGCAGGGGAGCTCCTACGAGCAGTACTTC. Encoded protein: CASSQGQGSSYEQYF.

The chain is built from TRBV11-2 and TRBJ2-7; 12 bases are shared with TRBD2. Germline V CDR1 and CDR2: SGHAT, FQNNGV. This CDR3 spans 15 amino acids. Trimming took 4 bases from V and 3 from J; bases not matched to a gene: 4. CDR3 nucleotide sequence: TGTGCCAGCAGCTGGACTAGCGGGGCCAGCTACGAGCAGTACTTC. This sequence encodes CASSWTSGASYEQYF.

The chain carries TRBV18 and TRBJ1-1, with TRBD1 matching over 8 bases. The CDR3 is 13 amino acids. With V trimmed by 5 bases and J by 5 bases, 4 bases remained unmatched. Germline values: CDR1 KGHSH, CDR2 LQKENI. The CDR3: CASSGQGNTEAFF. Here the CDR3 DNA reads TGTGCCAGCTCAGGACAGGGAAATACTGAAGCTTTCTTT.

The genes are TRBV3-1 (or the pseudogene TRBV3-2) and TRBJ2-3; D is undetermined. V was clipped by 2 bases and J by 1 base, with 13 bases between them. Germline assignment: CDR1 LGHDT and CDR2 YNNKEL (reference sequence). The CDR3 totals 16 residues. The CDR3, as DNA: TGTGCCAGCAGCCAACGGAGCAAAACTGGCACAGATACGCAGTATTTT. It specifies CASSQRSKTGTDTQYF.

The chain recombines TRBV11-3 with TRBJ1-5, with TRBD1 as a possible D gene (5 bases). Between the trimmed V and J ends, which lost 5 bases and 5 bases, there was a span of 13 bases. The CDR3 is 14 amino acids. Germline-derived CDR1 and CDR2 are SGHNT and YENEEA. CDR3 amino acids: CASSRGPGYQPQHF. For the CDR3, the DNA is TGTGCCAGCAGCCGGGGCCCCGGTTATCAGCCCCAGCATTTT.

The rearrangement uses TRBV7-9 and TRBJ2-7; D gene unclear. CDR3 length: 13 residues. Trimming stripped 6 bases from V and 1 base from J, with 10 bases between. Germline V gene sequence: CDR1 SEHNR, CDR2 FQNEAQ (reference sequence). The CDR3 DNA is TGTGCCAGCAGTGGCAGGCCTTCCTACGAGCAGTACTTC. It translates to CASSGRPSYEQYF. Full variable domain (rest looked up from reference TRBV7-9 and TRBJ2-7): DTGVSQNPRHKITKRGQNVTFRCDPISEHNRLYWYRQTLGQGPEFLTYFQNEAQLEKSRLLSDRFSAERPKGSFSTLEIQRTEQGDSAMYLCASSGRPSYEQYFGPGTRLTVT.

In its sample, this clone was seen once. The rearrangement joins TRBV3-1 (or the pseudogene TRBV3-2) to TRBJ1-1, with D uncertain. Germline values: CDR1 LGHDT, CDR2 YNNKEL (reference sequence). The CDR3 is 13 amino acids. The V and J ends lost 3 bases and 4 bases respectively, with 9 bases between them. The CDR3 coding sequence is TGTGCCAGCAGCCATGAACAGTCCACTGAAGCTTTCTTT. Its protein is CASSHEQSTEAFF.

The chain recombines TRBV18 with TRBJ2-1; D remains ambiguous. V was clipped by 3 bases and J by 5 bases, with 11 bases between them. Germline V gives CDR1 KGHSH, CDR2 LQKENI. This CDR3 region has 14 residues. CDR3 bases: TGTGCCAGCTCACCGAATTTCAGGAACAATGAGCAGTTCTTC. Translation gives CASSPNFRNNEQFF.

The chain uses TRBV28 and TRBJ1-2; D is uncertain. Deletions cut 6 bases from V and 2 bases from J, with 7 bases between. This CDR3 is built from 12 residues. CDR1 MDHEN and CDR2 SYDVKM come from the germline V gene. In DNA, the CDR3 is TGTGCCAGCAGCACGTTGAACTATGGCTACACCTTC. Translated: CASSTLNYGYTF.

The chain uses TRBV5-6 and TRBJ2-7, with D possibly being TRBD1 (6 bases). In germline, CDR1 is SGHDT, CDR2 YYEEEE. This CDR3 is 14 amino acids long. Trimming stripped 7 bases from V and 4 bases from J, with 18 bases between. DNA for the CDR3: TGTGCCAGCTTTAAAAGGGGGAGATCTTACGAGCAGTACTTC. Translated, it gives CASFKRGRSYEQYF. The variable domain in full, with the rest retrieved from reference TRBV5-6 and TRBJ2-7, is DAGVTQSPTHLIKTRGQQVTLRCSPKSGHDTVSWYQQALGQGPQFIFQYYEEEERQRGNFPDRFSGHQFPNYSSELNVNALLLGDSALYLCASFKRGRSYEQYFGPGTRLTVT.

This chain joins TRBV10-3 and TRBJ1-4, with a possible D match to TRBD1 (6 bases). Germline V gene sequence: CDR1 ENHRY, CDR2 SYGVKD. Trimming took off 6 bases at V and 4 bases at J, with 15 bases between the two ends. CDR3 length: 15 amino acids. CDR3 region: CAISSQGQGNEKLFF. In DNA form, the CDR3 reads TGTGCCATCAGCAGCCAGGGGCAGGGTAATGAAAAACTGTTTTTT.

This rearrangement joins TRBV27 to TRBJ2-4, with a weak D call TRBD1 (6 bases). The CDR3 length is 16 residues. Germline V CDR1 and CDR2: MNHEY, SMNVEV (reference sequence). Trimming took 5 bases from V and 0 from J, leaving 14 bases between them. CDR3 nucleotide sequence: TGTGCCAGCAGTCCCCGGACAGACCTAGCCAAAAACATTCAGTACTTC. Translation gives CASSPRTDLAKNIQYF.

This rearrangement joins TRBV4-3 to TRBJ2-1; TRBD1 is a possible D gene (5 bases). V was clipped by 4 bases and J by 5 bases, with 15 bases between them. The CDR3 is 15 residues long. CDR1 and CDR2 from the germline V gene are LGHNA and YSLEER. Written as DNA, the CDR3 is TGCGCCAGCAGCCGAATATTATCAGGGAACAATGAGCAGTTCTTC. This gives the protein CASSRILSGNNEQFF.

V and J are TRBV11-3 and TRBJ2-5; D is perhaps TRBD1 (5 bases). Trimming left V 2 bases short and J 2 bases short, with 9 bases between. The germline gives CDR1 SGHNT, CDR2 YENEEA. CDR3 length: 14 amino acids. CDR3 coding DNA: TGTGCCAGCAGCTTAAACAGACAGCAAGAGACCCAGTACTTC. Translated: CASSLNRQQETQYF.

The CDR3 nucleotides read TGTGCCAGCAGTCACCGAGGGAAATATGAGCAGTTCTTC. It translates to CASSHRGKYEQFF. The J gene is TRBJ2-1, the V gene TRBV12-3 or TRBV12-4, with a tentative D call TRBD2 (5 bases). V lost 5 bases to trimming and J lost 8 bases, with 13 bases between them. The CDR3 is made up of 13 amino acids.

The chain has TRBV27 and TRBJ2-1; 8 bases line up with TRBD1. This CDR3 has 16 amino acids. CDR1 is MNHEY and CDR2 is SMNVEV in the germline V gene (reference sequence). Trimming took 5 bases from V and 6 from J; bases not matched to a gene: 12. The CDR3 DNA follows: TGTGCCAGCAGTACTGTTTGGGACAGGCCAATCAATGAGCAGTTCTTC. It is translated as CASSTVWDRPINEQFF.

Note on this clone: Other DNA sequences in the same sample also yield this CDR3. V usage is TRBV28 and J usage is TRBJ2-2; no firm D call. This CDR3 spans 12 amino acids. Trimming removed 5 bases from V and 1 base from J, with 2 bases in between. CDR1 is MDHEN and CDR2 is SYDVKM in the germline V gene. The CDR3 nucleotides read TGTGCCAGCAGTCTGAACACCGGGGAGCTGTTTTTT. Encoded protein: CASSLNTGELFF.

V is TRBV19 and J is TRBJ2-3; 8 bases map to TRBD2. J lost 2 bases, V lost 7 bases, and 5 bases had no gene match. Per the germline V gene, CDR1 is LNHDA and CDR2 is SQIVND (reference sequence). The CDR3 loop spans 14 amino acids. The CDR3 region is CASTPTSDTDTQYF. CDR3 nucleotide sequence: TGTGCCAGTACCCCGACTAGCGACACAGATACGCAGTATTTT.

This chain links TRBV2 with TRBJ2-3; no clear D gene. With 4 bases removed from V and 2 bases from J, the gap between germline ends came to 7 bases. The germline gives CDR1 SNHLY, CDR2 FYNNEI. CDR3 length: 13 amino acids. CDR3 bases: TGTGCCAGCAGTGTGCGCCCCACAGATACGCAGTATTTT. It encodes CASSVRPTDTQYF.

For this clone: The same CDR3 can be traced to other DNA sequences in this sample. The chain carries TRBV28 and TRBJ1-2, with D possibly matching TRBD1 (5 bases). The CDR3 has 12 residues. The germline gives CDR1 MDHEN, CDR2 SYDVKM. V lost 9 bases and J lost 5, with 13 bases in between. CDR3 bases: TGTGCCAGTTCGTTGGCAGGGTATGGCTACACCTTC. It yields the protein CASSLAGYGYTF.

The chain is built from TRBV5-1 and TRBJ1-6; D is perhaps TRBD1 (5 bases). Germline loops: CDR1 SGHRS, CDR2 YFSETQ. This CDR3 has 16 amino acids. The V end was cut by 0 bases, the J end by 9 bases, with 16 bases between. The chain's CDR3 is CASSLEASQGSSPLHF. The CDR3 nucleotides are TGCGCCAGCAGCTTGGAGGCCAGTCAGGGAAGTTCACCCCTCCACTTT.

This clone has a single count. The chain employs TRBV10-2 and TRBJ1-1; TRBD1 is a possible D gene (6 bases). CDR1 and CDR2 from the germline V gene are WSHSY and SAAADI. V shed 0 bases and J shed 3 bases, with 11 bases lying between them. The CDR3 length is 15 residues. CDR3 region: CASSESGNRDTEAFF. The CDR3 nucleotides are TGCGCCAGCAGTGAGTCGGGGAACAGGGACACTGAAGCTTTCTTT.

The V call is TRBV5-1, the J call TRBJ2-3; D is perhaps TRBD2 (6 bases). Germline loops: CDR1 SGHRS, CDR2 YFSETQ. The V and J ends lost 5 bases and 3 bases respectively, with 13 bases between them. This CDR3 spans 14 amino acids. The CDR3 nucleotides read TGCGCCAGCAGTGGAGCGGGTGCTACAGATACGCAGTATTTT. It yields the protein CASSGAGATDTQYF.

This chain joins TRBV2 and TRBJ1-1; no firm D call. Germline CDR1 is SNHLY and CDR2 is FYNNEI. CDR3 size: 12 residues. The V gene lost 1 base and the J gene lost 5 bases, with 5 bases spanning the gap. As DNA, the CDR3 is TGTGCCAGCAGTGAAGGGTGGACTGAAGCTTTCTTT. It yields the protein CASSEGWTEAFF.

In DNA, the CDR3 is TGTGCCAGCAGTCCTACAGGGACTGGAAACACCATATATTTT. The encoded protein is CASSPTGTGNTIYF. The chain recombines TRBV27 with TRBJ1-3; tentative D call: TRBD1 (6 bases). CDR1 is MNHEY and CDR2 is SMNVEV in the germline V gene (reference sequence). The V and J ends lost 5 bases and 2 bases respectively, with 10 bases between them. This CDR3 comprises 14 residues.

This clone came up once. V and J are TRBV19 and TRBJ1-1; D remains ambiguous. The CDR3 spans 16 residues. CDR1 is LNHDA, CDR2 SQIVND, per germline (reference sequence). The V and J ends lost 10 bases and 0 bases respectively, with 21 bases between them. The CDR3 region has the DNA TGTGCCACCACCCCTAAGGAACGACGGTTGAACACTGAAGCTTTCTTT. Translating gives CATTPKERRLNTEAFF.

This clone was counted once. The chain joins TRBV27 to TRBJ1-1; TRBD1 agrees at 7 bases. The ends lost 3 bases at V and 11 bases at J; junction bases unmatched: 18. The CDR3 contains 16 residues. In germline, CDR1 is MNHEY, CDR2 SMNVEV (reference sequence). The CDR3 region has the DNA TGTGCCAGCAGTTTTGGGGCGGGACAGCCTCCCGTGAGGGCTTTCTTT. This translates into CASSFGAGQPPVRAFF.

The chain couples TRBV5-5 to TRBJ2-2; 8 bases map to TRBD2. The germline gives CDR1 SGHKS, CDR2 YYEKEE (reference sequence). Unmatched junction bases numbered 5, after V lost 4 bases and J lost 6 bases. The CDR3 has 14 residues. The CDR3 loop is CASSPVGGAGELFF. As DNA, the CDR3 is TGTGCCAGCAGCCCGGTCGGGGGGGCCGGGGAGCTGTTTTTT.